This T cell receptor (beta chain) was profiled in a study of T cells in Graves' hyperthyroidism and ophthalmopathy. In the study overall: Peripheral blood was taken when the disease was first diagnosed, before any treatment began. Study results and limitations: Blood also showed most of the thyroid clonotypes that were expanded above 0.001.

TCR beta CDR3 regions were amplified from RNA. A first-round RT-PCR of the TCR CDR3 used the HTBI primer set. TCRdb reanalysed the multiplex PCR reads using MiXCR and keeps one entry per CDR3 protein. The table includes roughly 400,000 distinct CDR3 sequences, about 14% detected once. A NOSPECS grade of at least 4, a Clinical Activity Score of at least 3 and duration under 3 months were recorded in ophthalmopathy patients. Any patient presenting with uncontrolled infection, other autoimmune disease, pregnancy or lactation was left out. Germline V gives CDR1 MNHNS, CDR2 SASEGT. V lost 6 bases to trimming and J lost 1 base; unmatched junction nucleotides: 12. CDR3 length: 18 residues. Ten or more counts support this clonotype. Antigen: not known.

The V gene is TRBV6-1, the J gene TRBJ1-4; 9 nucleotides line up with TRBD1. The origin of this receptor is a man aged 50-60 years with Graves' ophthalmopathy. Input material: blood. Here the CDR3 reads CASRADRGRLGTNEKLFF. CDR3 DNA: TGTGCCAGCAGGGCGGACAGGGGACGGTTGGGAACTAATGAAAAACTGTTTTTT.